The 4 T cell receptor beta chains reported below all come from one sample, sequenced in a study of CD8+CD57+ T cells in acquired aplastic anemia. Genomic DNA constituted the template upon which TCR beta VDJ and CDR3 profiling was performed. In TCRdb, the reads were re-called with MiXCR into one record per CDR3 protein. Among around 200,000 distinct CDR3 sequences, less than 75% were seen once, and the ten largest hold about three fifths. CD8+CD57+ cell expansion, shown by flow cytometry, had occurred in the patients selected for sequencing. Input material: sorted CD4+, CD8+, or CD8+CD57+ T cells (not recorded which) from PBMCs. The receptors come from a human donor with aplastic anemia.

The chain has TRBV20-1 and TRBJ2-5; D is undetermined. There are 13 residues in the CDR3. The germline V and J ends were trimmed by 1 base and 0 bases, with 6 bases remaining between them. Germline V gene lookup returns CDR1 DFQATT and CDR2 SNEGSKA (reference sequence). The CDR3 sequence: CSARAPDQETQYF. The CDR3 DNA follows: TGCAGTGCTAGAGCCCCAGACCAAGAGACCCAGTACTTC.

With regard to this clonotype: One end of the junction fails to match germline, which may point to a read error. The CDR3 nucleotides read TGCGCCAGCAGCTTGGGGGAACCGGTCTCCTACGGGCAGTACTTC. It encodes CASSLGEPVSYGQYF. J is TRBJ2-7 and V is TRBV5-1; D gene uncertain. The CDR3 extends over 15 amino acids. From germline, CDR1 is SGHRS and CDR2 YFSETQ.

This rearrangement joins TRBV6-4 to TRBJ1-6; D is undetermined. From germline, CDR1 is MRHNA and CDR2 SNTAGT. Trimming took 6 bases from V and 5 from J, leaving 11 bases between them. The CDR3 loop spans 14 amino acids. CDR3 in amino acids: CASSARGDNSPLHF. The CDR3 bases are TGTGCCAGCAGCGCGCGTGGAGATAATTCACCCCTCCACTTT.

The chain is built from TRBV2 and TRBJ2-1, with 8 bases matching TRBD2. Germline CDR1 and CDR2: SNHLY and FYNNEI. CDR3 length equals 12 residues. The V gene end was trimmed by 4 bases and the J gene end by 13 bases; junction bases not matched to a gene: 6. The CDR3, as DNA: TGTGCCAGCAGTGGGGATAGCGGGGCTCAGTTCTTC. Its translation is CASSGDSGAQFF.